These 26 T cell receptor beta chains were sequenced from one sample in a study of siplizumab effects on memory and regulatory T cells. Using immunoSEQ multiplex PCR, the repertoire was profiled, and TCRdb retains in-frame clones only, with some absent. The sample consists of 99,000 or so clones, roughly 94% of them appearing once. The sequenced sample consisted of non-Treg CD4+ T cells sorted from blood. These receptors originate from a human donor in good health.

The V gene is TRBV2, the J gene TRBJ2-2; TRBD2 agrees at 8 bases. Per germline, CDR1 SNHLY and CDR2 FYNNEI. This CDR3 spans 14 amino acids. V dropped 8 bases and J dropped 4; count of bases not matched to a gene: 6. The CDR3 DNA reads TGTGCCAGCGGGAAGAGCGGGAGCACCGGGGAGCTGTTTTTT. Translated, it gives CASGKSGSTGELFF.

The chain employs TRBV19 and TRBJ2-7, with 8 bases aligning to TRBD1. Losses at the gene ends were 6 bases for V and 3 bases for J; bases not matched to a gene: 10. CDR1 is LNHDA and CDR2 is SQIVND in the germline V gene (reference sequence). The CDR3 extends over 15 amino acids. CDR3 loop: CASRTGAGAYYEQYF. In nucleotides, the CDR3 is TGTGCCAGTAGGACAGGGGCCGGGGCGTACTACGAGCAGTACTTC.

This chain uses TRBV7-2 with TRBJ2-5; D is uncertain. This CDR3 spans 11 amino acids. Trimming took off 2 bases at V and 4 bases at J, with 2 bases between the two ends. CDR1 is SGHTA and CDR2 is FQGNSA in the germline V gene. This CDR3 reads CASSLLETQYF. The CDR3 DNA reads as TGTGCCAGCAGCTTACTAGAGACCCAGTACTTC.

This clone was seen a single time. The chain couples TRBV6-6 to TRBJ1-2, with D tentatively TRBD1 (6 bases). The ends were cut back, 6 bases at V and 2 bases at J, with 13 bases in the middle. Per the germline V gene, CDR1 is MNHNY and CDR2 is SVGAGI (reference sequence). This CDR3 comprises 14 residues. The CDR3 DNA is TGTGCCAGCAGAGAATTTGGGGGCAACTATGGCTACACCTTC. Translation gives CASREFGGNYGYTF.

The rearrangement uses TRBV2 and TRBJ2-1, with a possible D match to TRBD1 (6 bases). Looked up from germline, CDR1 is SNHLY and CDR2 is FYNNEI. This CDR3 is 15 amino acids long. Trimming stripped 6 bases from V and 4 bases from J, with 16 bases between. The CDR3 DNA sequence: TGTGCCAGCAGAAAAGAAGGGGGTTTGTACAATGAGCAGTTCTTC. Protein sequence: CASRKEGGLYNEQFF.

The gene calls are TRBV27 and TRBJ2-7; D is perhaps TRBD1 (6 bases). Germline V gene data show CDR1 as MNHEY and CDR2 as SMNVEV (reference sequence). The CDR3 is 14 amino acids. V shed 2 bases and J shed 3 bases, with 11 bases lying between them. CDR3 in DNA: TGTGCCAGCAGTTTACGAGGGGGTTACTACGAGCAGTACTTC. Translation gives CASSLRGGYYEQYF.

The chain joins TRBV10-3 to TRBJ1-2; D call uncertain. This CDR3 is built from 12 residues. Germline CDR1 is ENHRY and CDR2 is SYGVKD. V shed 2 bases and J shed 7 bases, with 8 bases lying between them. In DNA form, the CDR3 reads TGTGCCATCAGTGAGACTTCAAGTGGCTACACCTTC. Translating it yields CAISETSSGYTF.

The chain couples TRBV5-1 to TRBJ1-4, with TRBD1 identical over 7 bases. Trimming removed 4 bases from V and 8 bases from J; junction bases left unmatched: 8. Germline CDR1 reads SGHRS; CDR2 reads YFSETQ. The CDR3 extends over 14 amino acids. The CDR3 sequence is CASSPGQSGEKLFF. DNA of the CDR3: TGCGCCAGCAGCCCGGGACAGTCAGGGGAAAAACTGTTTTTT.

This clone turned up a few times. The CDR3 region is CASSQTGGEAFF. The CDR3 bases are TGTGCCAGCTCGCAAACAGGGGGTGAAGCTTTCTTT. V and J are TRBV18 and TRBJ1-1; TRBD1 matches at 8 bases. The CDR3 consists of 12 residues. Germline trimming cut 6 bases from V and 7 bases from J; bases unmatched to any gene: 4. Germline V gene data show CDR1 as KGHSH and CDR2 as LQKENI.

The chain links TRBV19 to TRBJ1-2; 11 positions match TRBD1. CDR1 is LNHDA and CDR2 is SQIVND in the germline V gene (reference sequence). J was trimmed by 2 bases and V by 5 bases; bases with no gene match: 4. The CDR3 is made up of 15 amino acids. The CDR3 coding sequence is TGTGCCAGTAGTTCTAGGACAGGGGGCAACTATGGCTACACCTTC. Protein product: CASSSRTGGNYGYTF. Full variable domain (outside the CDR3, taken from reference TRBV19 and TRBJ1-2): DGGITQSPKYLFRKEGQNVTLSCEQNLNHDAMYWYRQDPGQGLRLIYYSQIVNDFQKGDIAEGYSVSREKKESFPLTVTSAQKNPTAFYLCASSSRTGGNYGYTFGSGTRLTVV.

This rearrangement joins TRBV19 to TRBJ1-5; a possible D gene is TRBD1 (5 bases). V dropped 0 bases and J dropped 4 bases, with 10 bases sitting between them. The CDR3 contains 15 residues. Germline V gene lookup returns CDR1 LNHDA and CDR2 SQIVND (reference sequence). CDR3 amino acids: CASSIEEGPNQPQHF. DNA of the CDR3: TGTGCCAGTAGTATAGAAGAGGGACCAAATCAGCCCCAGCATTTT. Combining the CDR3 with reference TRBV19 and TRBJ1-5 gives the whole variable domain DGGITQSPKYLFRKEGQNVTLSCEQNLNHDAMYWYRQDPGQGLRLIYYSQIVNDFQKGDIAEGYSVSREKKESFPLTVTSAQKNPTAFYLCASSIEEGPNQPQHFGDGTRLSIL.

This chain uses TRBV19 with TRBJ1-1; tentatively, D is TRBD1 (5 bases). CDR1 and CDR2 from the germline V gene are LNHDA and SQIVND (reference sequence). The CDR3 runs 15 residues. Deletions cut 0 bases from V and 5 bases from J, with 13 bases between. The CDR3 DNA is TGTGCCAGTAGTATAGATGGGCAGGGAATGACTGAAGCTTTCTTT. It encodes CASSIDGQGMTEAFF.

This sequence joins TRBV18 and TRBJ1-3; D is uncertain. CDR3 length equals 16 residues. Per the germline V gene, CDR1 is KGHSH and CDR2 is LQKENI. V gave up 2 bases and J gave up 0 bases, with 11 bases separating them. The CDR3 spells CASSPLAGDSGNTIYF. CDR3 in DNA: TGTGCCAGCTCACCATTGGCAGGAGACTCTGGAAACACCATATATTTT.

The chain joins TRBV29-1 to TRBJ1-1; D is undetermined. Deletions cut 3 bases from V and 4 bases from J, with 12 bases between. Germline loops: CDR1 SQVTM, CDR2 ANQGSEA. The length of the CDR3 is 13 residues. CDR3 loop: CSVDSTGSTEAFF. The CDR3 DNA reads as TGCAGCGTTGATTCAACCGGGAGCACTGAAGCTTTCTTT.

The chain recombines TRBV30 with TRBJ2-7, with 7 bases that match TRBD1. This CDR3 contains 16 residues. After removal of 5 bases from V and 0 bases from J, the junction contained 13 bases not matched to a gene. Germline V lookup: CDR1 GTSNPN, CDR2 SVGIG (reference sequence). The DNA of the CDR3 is TGTGCCTGGCGGGACAGCCTAACTCGTAGCTCCTACGAGCAGTACTTC. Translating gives CAWRDSLTRSSYEQYF.

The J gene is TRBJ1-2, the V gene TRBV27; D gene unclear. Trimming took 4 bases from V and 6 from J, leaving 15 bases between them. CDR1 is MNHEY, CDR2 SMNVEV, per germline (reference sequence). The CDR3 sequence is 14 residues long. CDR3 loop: CASSSGPRADGYTF. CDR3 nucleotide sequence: TGTGCCAGCAGTTCAGGACCCCGGGCGGATGGCTACACCTTC.

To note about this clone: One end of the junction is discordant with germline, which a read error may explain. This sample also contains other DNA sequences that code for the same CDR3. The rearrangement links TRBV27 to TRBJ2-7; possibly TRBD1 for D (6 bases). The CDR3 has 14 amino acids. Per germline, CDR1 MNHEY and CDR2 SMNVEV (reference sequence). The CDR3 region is CASSRYPGVYEQYF. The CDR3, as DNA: TGTGCCAGCAGTCGATACCCAGGGGTTTACGAGCAGTACTTT.

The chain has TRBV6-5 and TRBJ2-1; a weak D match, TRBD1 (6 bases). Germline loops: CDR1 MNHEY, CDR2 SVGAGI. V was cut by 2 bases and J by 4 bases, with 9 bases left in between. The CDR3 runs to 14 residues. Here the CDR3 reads CASSYETGYNEQFF. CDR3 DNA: TGTGCCAGCAGTTACGAGACAGGATACAATGAGCAGTTCTTC.

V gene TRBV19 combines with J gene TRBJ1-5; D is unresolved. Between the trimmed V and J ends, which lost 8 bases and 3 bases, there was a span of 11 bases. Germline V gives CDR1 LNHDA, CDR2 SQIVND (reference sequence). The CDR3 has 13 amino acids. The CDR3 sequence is CASVGLANQPQHF. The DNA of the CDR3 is TGTGCCAGTGTTGGACTTGCCAATCAGCCCCAGCATTTT.

CDR3 residues: CASTGGGGYGYTF. CDR3 DNA sequence: TGTGCCAGCACAGGGGGCGGAGGATATGGCTACACCTTC. V and J are TRBV6-1 and TRBJ1-2; 8 nucleotides match TRBD1. The J segment lost 5 bases and the V segment lost 7 bases, leaving 6 bases of the junction unmatched. Germline values: CDR1 MNHNS, CDR2 SASEGT. This CDR3 has 13 residues.

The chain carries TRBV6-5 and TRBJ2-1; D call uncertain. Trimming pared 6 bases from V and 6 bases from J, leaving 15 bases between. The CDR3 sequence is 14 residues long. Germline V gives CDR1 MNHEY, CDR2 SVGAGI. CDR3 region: CASRELGRGNEQFF. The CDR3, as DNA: TGTGCCAGCAGGGAACTCGGGCGAGGCAATGAGCAGTTCTTC.

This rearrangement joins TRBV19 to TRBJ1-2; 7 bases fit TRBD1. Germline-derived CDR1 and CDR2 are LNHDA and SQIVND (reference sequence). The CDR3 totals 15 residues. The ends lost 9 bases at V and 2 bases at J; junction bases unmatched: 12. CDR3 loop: CASNGGQKGNYGYTF. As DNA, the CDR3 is TGTGCCAGCAACGGGGGACAGAAAGGGAACTATGGCTACACCTTC.

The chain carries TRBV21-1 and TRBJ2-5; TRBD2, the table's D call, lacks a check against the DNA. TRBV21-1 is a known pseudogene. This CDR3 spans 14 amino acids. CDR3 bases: TGTGCCAGCAGCAAAGTGCCGGGAGAAGAGACCCAGTACTTC. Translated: CASSKVPGEETQYF.

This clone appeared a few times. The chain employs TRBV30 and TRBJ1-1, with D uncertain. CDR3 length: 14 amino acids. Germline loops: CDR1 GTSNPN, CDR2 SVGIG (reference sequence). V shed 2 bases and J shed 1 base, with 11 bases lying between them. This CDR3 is CAWSKVNGNTEAFF. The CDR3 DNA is TGTGCCTGGAGTAAGGTCAACGGGAACACTGAAGCTTTCTTT. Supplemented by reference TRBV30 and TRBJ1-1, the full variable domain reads SQTIHQWPATLVQPVGSPLSLECTVEGTSNPNLYWYRQAAGRGLQLLFYSVGIGQISSEVPQNLSASRPQDRQFILSSKKLLLSDSGFYLCAWSKVNGNTEAFFGQGTRLTVV.

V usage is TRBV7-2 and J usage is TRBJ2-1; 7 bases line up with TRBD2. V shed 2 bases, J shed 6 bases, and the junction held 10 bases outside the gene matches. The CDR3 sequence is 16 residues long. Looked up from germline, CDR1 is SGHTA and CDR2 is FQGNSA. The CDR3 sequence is CASSLMVAGAPNEQFF. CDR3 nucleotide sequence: TGTGCCAGCAGCTTAATGGTGGCGGGAGCCCCCAATGAGCAGTTCTTC.

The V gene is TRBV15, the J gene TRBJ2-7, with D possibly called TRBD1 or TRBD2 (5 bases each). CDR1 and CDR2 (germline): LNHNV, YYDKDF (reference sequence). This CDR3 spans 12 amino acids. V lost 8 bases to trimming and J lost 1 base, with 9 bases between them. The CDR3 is CATRGLSYEQYF. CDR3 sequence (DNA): TGTGCCACCCGGGGCCTTTCCTACGAGCAGTACTTC.